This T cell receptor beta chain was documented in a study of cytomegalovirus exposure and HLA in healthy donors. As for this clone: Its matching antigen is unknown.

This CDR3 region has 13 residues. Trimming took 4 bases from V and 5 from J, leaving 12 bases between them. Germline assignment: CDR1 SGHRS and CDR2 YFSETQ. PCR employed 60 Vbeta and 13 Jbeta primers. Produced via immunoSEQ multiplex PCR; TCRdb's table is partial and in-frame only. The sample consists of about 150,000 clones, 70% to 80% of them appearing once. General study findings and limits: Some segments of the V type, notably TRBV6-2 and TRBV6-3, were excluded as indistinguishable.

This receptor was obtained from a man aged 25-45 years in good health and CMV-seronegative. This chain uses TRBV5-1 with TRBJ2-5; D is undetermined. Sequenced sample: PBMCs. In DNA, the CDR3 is TGCGCCAGCAGCCCTCTAGTTGGGGAGACCCAGTACTTC. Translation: CASSPLVGETQYF.